These 27 T cell receptor beta chains were all obtained from the same sample, sequenced in a study of cytotoxic CD8 clonotypes in ibrutinib-treated CLL. Repertoires were generated with immunoSEQ multiplex PCR, while TCRdb's copy carries only in-frame clones and drops some. The sample lists about 130,000 clones; about 79% were seen once. The sequences come from PBMCs, collected after 12 months of ibrutinib treatment. The receptor set was obtained from a human donor with chronic lymphocytic leukemia.

This clone was picked up a small number of times. The chain has TRBV12-5 and TRBJ2-3; D is uncertain. Germline V gene lookup returns CDR1 LGHNT and CDR2 FRNRAP. This CDR3 is 11 amino acids long. V lost 3 bases and J 6 bases, leaving 4 bases between the germline ends. CDR3 in DNA: TGTGCTAGTGGTTTAGGGGATACGCAGTATTTT. Translated, it gives CASGLGDTQYF. Together with reference TRBV12-5 and TRBJ2-3, the CDR3 gives the full variable domain: DARVTQTPRHKVTEMGQEVTMRCQPILGHNTVFWYRQTMMQGLELLAYFRNRAPLDDSGMPKDRFSAEMPDATLATLKIQPSEPRDSAVYFCASGLGDTQYFGPGTRLTVL.

The rearrangement joins TRBV13 to TRBJ1-1; D call uncertain. Trimming pared 5 bases from V and 0 bases from J, leaving 13 bases between. The CDR3 consists of 15 residues. Per germline, CDR1 PRHDT and CDR2 FYEKMQ (reference sequence). CDR3: CASSPQWAMNTEAFF. The CDR3 DNA sequence: TGTGCCAGCAGCCCCCAATGGGCTATGAACACTGAAGCTTTCTTT.

The chain couples TRBV10-1 to TRBJ2-2; the match to TRBD2 covers 7 bases. Germline V gene sequence: CDR1 WNHNN, CDR2 SYGVQD (reference sequence). V shed 6 bases and J 5 bases; nucleotides not matched to a gene: 15. This CDR3 has 17 amino acids. DNA for the CDR3: TGCGCCAGCAGGGGGAAAATAGCGGGCTTGGAGACCGGGGAGCTGTTTTTT. Protein product: CASRGKIAGLETGELFF.

The chain joins TRBV5-8 to TRBJ2-7; perhaps D is TRBD1 or TRBD2 (5 bases each). This CDR3 spans 13 amino acids. CDR1 SGHTS and CDR2 YDEGEE come from the germline V gene. Trimming left V 7 bases short and J 4 bases short, with 15 bases between. DNA for the CDR3: TGTGCCAGCGACGGGGTGGGGCGTTACGAGCAGTACTTC. This encodes CASDGVGRYEQYF.

The chain has TRBV7-3 and TRBJ2-2, with D perhaps TRBD2 (6 bases). The CDR3 extends over 18 amino acids. Trimming removed 4 bases at V and 1 base at J, with 19 bases between. Germline V lookup: CDR1 SGHTA, CDR2 FQGTGA. In nucleotides, the CDR3 is TGTGCCAGCAGCTCGGACCCGACGGGACTCCAGAACACCGGGGAGCTGTTTTTT. This codes for CASSSDPTGLQNTGELFF.

This clone has a handful of counts. The V and J genes are TRBV5-4 and TRBJ2-1, with 7 bases that match TRBD2. The V gene end was trimmed by 4 bases and the J gene end by 9 bases; junction bases not matched to a gene: 7. Per the germline V gene, CDR1 is SGHNT and CDR2 is YYREEE (reference sequence). This CDR3 contains 13 residues. DNA for the CDR3: TGTGCCAGCAGCCTCGGGACTAACGGTGAGCAGTTCTTC. Translating it yields CASSLGTNGEQFF.

This chain uses TRBV5-4 with TRBJ2-1; no firm D call. The V end was cut by 5 bases, the J end by 4 bases, with 13 bases between. The germline CDR1 and CDR2 sequences are SGHNT and YYREEE (reference sequence). CDR3 length equals 14 residues. The CDR3 region is CASRVSDGYNEQFF. The CDR3 nucleotides read TGTGCCAGCAGAGTCAGCGACGGTTACAATGAGCAGTTCTTC.

V and J are TRBV10-2 and TRBJ1-1; TRBD1 agrees at 9 bases. The germline V gene has CDR1 WSHSY and CDR2 SAAADI. The CDR3 covers 13 residues. The V segment lost 10 bases and the J segment 3 bases; nucleotides outside the gene matches: 6. The CDR3 is CATDRGLDTEAFF. CDR3 coding DNA: TGCGCCACCGACAGGGGGTTGGACACTGAAGCTTTCTTT.

The CDR3 coding sequence is TGTGCCAGCAGCTTAGCCTTACGGCCTAGCGGGGTCACCGGGGAGCTGTTTTTT. Translation gives CASSLALRPSGVTGELFF. This chain joins TRBV7-9 and TRBJ2-2; 9 nucleotides align to TRBD2. The CDR3 contains 18 residues. V lost 0 bases and J lost 4; bases outside the gene matches: 9. From germline, CDR1 is SEHNR and CDR2 FQNEAQ (reference sequence).

V is TRBV9 and J is TRBJ2-2; TRBD2 matches 11 bases. Germline-derived CDR1 and CDR2 are SGDLS and YYNGEE. V gave up 0 bases and J gave up 5 bases; unmatched junction bases: 3. The CDR3 totals 16 residues. This chain's CDR3 is CASSVASSGRTGELFF. CDR3 nucleotides: TGTGCCAGCAGCGTAGCGTCTAGCGGGAGGACCGGGGAGCTGTTTTTT. Supplemented by reference TRBV9 and TRBJ2-2, the full variable domain reads DSGVTQTPKHLITATGQRVTLRCSPRSGDLSVYWYQQSLDQGLQFLIQYYNGEERAKGNILERFSAQQFPDLHSELNLSSLELGDSALYFCASSVASSGRTGELFFGEGSRLTVL.

This chain uses TRBV28 with TRBJ2-4, with 11 nucleotides matching TRBD2. The J segment lost 7 bases and the V segment lost 6 bases, leaving 8 bases of the junction unmatched. The CDR3 covers 15 residues. CDR1 and CDR2 from the germline V gene are MDHEN and SYDVKM. The CDR3 DNA is TGTGCCAGCAGGGGACTAGCGGCGATGGTTAACATTCAGTACTTC. It yields the protein CASRGLAAMVNIQYF. Full variable domain (outside the CDR3, taken from reference TRBV28 and TRBJ2-4): DVKVTQSSRYLVKRTGEKVFLECVQDMDHENMFWYRQDPGLGLRLIYFSYDVKMKEKGDIPEGYSVSREKKERFSLILESASTNQTSMYLCASRGLAAMVNIQYFGAGTRLSVL.

The V and J genes are TRBV27 and TRBJ2-3, with a weak D call TRBD2 (7 bases). V was cut by 5 bases and J by 4 bases, with 16 bases left in between. CDR3 length equals 15 residues. Germline V gene lookup returns CDR1 MNHEY and CDR2 SMNVEV (reference sequence). In nucleotides, the CDR3 is TGTGCCAGCAGTAGGCCCGCGGGGGCAGCAGATACGCAGTATTTT. Protein sequence: CASSRPAGAADTQYF.

V and J are TRBV4-3 and TRBJ2-3; 9 bases are shared with TRBD2. The germline CDR1 and CDR2 sequences are LGHNA and YSLEER. Trimming at V came to 5 bases and at J to 4 bases, leaving 7 bases not matched to a gene. This CDR3 is built from 15 residues. The CDR3: CASSGGGRAADTQYF. The CDR3 coding sequence is TGCGCCAGCAGCGGGGGCGGGAGGGCCGCAGATACGCAGTATTTT.

This chain connects TRBV27 to TRBJ2-7; 7 nucleotides agree with TRBD2. The CDR3 loop spans 14 amino acids. Germline loops: CDR1 MNHEY, CDR2 SMNVEV (reference sequence). V lost 5 bases, J lost 5 bases, and 9 bases stayed unmatched. The CDR3 sequence: CASSLRAGRDEQYF. CDR3 nucleotides: TGTGCCAGCAGTCTTCGGGCGGGGAGGGACGAGCAGTACTTC.

The gene calls are TRBV7-2 and TRBJ2-5; a weak D match, TRBD2 (6 bases). V was pared by 0 bases and J by 5 bases, with 13 bases between. The CDR3 contains 15 residues. Germline assignment: CDR1 SGHTA and CDR2 FQGNSA. CDR3 protein: CASSLAGGGWETQYF. The CDR3, as DNA: TGTGCCAGCAGCTTAGCTGGGGGAGGATGGGAGACCCAGTACTTC.

CDR3 nucleotide sequence: TGTGCCAGTAGTAGTGGGGTTGGTACAGATACGCAGTATTTT. This sequence encodes CASSSGVGTDTQYF. The chain is built from TRBV19 and TRBJ2-3; D unclear. V dropped 4 bases and J dropped 3 bases, with 11 bases sitting between them. Germline CDR1 reads LNHDA; CDR2 reads SQIVND (reference sequence). The CDR3 is 14 residues long.

This chain joins TRBV7-2 and TRBJ1-2; 9 bases are shared with TRBD1. V trimming: 6 bases; J trimming: 8 bases; junction bases outside the gene matches: 10. This CDR3 comprises 14 residues. Germline V gene data show CDR1 as SGHTA and CDR2 as FQGNSA. The CDR3 loop reads CASSFNRGTGGYTF. In DNA, the CDR3 is TGTGCCAGCAGTTTTAATCGCGGGACAGGGGGCTACACCTTC. Full variable domain (outside the CDR3, taken from reference TRBV7-2 and TRBJ1-2): GAGVSQSPSNKVTEKGKDVELRCDPISGHTALYWYRQSLGQGLEFLIYFQGNSAPDKSGLPSDRFSAERTGGSVSTLTIQRTQQEDSAVYLCASSFNRGTGGYTFGSGTRLTVV.

This clone showed up just once. V gene TRBV6-6 combines with J gene TRBJ2-7; the D gene could be TRBD1 or TRBD2 (5 bases each). The CDR3 contains 16 residues. Looked up from germline, CDR1 is MNHNY and CDR2 is SVGAGI (reference sequence). V lost 2 bases and J 5 bases, leaving 19 bases between the germline ends. CDR3 protein: CASSYLRDPRRDEQYF. CDR3 bases: TGTGCCAGCAGTTACCTCCGGGACCCCCGTCGCGACGAGCAGTACTTC.

In its sample, this clone was seen a few times. V is TRBV4-3 and J is TRBJ1-1, with unresolved D. V shed 0 bases and J shed 1 base, with 12 bases lying between them. Germline CDR1 is LGHNA and CDR2 is YSLEER. The CDR3 consists of 16 residues. CDR3: CASSQERVRKNTEAFF. CDR3 in DNA: TGCGCCAGCAGCCAAGAAAGGGTGCGAAAGAACACTGAAGCTTTCTTT.

The chain combines TRBV25-1 with TRBJ2-1; TRBD2 agrees at 7 bases. The germline V gene has CDR1 MGHDK and CDR2 SYGVNS. J lost 8 bases, V lost 6 bases, and 10 bases had no gene match. CDR3 size: 14 residues. The CDR3 loop reads CASRPETSLDEQFF. CDR3 nucleotides: TGTGCCAGCAGGCCAGAGACTAGCCTCGATGAGCAGTTCTTC.

The table lists this clone with a count of one. The chain couples TRBV7-8 to TRBJ2-3; no firm D call. V shed 6 bases and J shed 0 bases, with 10 bases lying between them. The CDR3 loop spans 14 amino acids. Germline CDR1 SGHVS, CDR2 FQNEAQ. The CDR3 coding sequence is TGTGCCAGCAGTTTGGACCTTAGCACAGATACGCAGTATTTT. Encoded protein: CASSLDLSTDTQYF.

The V call is TRBV29-1, the J call TRBJ2-1, with 11 positions matching TRBD2. CDR3 length equals 15 residues. J gave up 8 bases and V 1 base, and 7 bases lay outside the gene matches. Germline assignment: CDR1 SQVTM and CDR2 ANQGSEA. Here the CDR3 reads CSVEARLAGTYEQFF. CDR3 bases: TGCAGCGTTGAAGCAAGACTAGCGGGAACCTATGAGCAGTTCTTC.

The chain recombines TRBV6-1 with TRBJ1-2; tentatively, D is TRBD1 (5 bases). Trimming removed 1 base from V and 6 bases from J, with 18 bases in between. Per the germline V gene, CDR1 is MNHNS and CDR2 is SASEGT. There are 16 residues in the CDR3. In DNA form, the CDR3 reads TGTGCCAGCAGTGAAGGGGGTTTACAGCCCAGGGATGGCTACACCTTC. Translation: CASSEGGLQPRDGYTF.

The chain recombines TRBV7-9 with TRBJ1-1; D unclear. The ends were cut back, 8 bases at V and 5 bases at J, with 9 bases in the middle. CDR1 and CDR2 from the germline V gene are SEHNR and FQNEAQ (reference sequence). This CDR3 has 11 amino acids. The DNA of the CDR3 is TGTGCCAGCTCCATGGAGACTGAAGCTTTCTTT. As protein: CASSMETEAFF.

The chain links TRBV6-5 to TRBJ2-5; D remains unclear. CDR1 MNHEY and CDR2 SVGAGI come from the germline V gene. This CDR3 has 12 residues. With 6 bases removed from V and 10 bases from J, the gap between germline ends came to 15 bases. This chain's CDR3 is CASSVDYEDQYF. CDR3 in DNA: TGTGCCAGCAGCGTAGATTATGAGGACCAGTACTTC.

This clone has just a few counts. This chain uses TRBV9 with TRBJ1-1; D is undetermined. CDR3 length equals 13 residues. The V and J ends lost 1 base and 5 bases respectively, with 9 bases between them. Germline V gives CDR1 SGDLS, CDR2 YYNGEE. The CDR3 nucleotides are TGTGCCAGCAGCGTACGCGGAGATACTGAAGCTTTCTTT. Translation gives CASSVRGDTEAFF.

Remarks on this clone: The germline gene is not matched at one end of the junction; a read error may be the cause. Written as DNA, the CDR3 is TGCGCCAGCAGCCAAAGTCCCGGGACAGGATTTGAAGCTTTCTTT. Translated: CASSQSPGTGFEAFF. This chain links TRBV7-9 with TRBJ1-1; 8 positions match TRBD1. Germline lookup yields CDR1 SEHNR and CDR2 FQNEAQ (reference sequence). The CDR3 runs to 15 residues. Variable domain in full (rest from reference TRBV7-9 and TRBJ1-1): DTGVSQNPRHKITKRGQNVTFRCDPISEHNRLYWYRQTLGQGPEFLTYFQNEAQLEKSRLLSDRFSAERPKGSFSTLEIQRTEQGDSAMYLCASSQSPGTGFEAFFGQGTRLTVV.